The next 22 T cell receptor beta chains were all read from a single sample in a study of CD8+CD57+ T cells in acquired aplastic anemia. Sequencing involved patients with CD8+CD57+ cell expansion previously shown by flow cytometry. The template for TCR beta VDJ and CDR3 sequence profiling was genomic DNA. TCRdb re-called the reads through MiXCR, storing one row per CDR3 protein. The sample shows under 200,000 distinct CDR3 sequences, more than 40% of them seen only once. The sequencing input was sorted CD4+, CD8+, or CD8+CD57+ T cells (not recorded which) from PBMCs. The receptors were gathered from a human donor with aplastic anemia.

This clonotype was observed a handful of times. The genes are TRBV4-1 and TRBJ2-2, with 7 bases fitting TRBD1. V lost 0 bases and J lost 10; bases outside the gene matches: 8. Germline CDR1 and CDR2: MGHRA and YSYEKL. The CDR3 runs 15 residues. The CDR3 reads CASSQERKGAVELFF. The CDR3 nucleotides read TGCGCCAGCAGCCAAGAAAGGAAGGGGGCGGTGGAGCTGTTTTTT.

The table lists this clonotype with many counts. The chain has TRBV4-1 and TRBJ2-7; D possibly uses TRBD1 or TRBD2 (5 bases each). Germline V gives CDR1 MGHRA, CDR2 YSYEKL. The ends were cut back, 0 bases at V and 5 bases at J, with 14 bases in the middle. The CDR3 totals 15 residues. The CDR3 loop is CASSQDVRAGHEQYF. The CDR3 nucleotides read TGCGCCAGCAGCCAAGACGTCAGGGCGGGTCACGAGCAGTACTTC.

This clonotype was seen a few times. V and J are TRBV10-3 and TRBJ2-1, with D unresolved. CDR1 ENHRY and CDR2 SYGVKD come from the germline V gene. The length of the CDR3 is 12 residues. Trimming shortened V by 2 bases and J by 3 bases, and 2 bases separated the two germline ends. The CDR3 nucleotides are TGTGCCATCAGTGAGAGCTACAATGAGCAGTTCTTC. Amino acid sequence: CAISESYNEQFF.

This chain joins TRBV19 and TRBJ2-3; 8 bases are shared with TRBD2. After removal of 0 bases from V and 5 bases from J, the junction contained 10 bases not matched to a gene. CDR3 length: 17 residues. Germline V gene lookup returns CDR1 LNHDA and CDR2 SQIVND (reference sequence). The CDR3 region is CASSIDHAGGARDTQYF. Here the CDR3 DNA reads TGTGCCAGTAGTATAGATCATGCCGGGGGGGCGAGAGATACGCAGTATTTT.

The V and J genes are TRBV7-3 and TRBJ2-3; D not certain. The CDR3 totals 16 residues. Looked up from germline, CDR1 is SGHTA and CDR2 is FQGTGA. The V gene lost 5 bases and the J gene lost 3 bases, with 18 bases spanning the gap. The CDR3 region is CASSPSIAGRTDTQYF. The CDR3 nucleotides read TGTGCCAGCAGCCCGAGTATAGCAGGAAGGACAGATACGCAGTATTTT.

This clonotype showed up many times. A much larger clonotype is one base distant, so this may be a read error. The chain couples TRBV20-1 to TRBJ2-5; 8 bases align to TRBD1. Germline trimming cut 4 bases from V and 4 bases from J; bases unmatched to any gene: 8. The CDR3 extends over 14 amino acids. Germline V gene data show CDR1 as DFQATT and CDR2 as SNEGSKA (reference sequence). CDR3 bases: TGCAGTGCTAATGTGGACAGGGCACGAGAGACCCAGTACTTC. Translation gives CSANVDRARETQYF.

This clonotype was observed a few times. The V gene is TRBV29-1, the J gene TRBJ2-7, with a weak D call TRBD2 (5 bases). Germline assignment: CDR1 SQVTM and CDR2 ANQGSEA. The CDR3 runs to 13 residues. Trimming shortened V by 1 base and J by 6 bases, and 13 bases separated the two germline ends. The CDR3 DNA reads TGCAGCGTTGAAGGGACGAGGGCGGGCGAGCAGTACTTC. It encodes CSVEGTRAGEQYF.

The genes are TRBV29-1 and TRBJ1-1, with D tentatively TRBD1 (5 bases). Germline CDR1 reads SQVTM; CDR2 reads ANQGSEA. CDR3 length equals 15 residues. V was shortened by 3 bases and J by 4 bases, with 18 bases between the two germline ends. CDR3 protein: CSVDPYLGGSTEAFF. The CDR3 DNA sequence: TGCAGCGTTGATCCCTACCTTGGGGGTAGCACTGAAGCTTTCTTT.

The CDR3, as DNA: TGTGCCACCAGGCCCTCCGGGACTAGCACAGATACGCAGTATTTT. It encodes CATRPSGTSTDTQYF. This sequence joins TRBV24-1 and TRBJ2-3, with a tentative D call TRBD2 (6 bases). The CDR3 is 15 amino acids. V shed 7 bases and J shed 0 bases, with 13 bases lying between them. The germline V gene has CDR1 KGHDR and CDR2 SFDVKD.

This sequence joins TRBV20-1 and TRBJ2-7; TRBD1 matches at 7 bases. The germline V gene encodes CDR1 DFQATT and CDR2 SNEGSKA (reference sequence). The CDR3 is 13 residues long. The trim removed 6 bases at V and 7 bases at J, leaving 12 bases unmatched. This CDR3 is CSAALKGAWEQYF. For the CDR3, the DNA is TGCAGTGCGGCCCTCAAGGGGGCGTGGGAGCAGTACTTC.

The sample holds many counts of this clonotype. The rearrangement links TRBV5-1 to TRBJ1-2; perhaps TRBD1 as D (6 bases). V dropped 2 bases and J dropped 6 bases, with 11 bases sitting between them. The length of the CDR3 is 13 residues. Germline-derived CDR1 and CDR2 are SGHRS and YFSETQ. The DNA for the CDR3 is TGCGCCAGCAGCTTAGGGGGTTTGGATGGCTACACCTTC. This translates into CASSLGGLDGYTF.

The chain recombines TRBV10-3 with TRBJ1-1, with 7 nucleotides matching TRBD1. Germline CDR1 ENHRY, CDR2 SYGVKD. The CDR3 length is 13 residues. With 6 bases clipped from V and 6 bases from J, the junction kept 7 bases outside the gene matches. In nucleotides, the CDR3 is TGTGCCATCAGCGGACAGGCTTGGTCTGAAGCTTTCTTT. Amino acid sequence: CAISGQAWSEAFF.

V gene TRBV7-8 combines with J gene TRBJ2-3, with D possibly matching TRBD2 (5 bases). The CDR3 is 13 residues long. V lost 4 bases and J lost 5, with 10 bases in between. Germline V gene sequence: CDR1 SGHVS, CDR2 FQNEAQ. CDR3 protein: CASSSRLLDTQYF. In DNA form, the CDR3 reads TGTGCCAGCAGCTCACGACTACTAGATACGCAGTATTTT.

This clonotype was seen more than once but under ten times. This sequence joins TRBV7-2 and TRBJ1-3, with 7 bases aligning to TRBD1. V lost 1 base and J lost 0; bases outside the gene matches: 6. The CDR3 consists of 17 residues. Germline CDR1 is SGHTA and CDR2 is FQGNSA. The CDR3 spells CASSLGPGGYSGNTIYF. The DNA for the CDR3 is TGTGCCAGCAGCTTAGGGCCAGGGGGTTACTCTGGAAACACCATATATTTT.

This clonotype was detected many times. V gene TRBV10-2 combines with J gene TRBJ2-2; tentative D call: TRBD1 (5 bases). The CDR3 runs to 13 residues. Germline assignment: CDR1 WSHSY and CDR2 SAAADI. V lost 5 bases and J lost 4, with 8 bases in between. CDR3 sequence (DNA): TGCGCCAGCAGTTGGGGCGCCACCGGGGAGCTGTTTTTT. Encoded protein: CASSWGATGELFF.

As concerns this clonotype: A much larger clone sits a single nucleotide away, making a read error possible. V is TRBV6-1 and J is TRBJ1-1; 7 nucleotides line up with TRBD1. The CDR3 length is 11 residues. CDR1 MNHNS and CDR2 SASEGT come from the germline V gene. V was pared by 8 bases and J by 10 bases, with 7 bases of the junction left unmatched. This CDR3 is CASGGGSAAFF. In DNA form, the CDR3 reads TGTGCCAGCGGAGGGGGCTCAGCAGCTTTCTTT.

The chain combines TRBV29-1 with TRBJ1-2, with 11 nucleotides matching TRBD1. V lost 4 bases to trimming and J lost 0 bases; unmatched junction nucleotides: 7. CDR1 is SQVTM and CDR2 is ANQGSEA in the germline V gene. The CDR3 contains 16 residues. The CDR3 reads CSVAKGTGGSNYGYTF. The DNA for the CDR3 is TGCAGCGTTGCAAAAGGGACAGGGGGTTCTAACTATGGCTACACCTTC.

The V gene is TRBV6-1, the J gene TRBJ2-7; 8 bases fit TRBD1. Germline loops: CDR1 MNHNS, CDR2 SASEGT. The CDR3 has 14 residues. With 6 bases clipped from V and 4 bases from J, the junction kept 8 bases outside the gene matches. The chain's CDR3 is CASRVGQGRYEQYF. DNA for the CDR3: TGTGCCAGCAGAGTCGGACAGGGCAGGTACGAGCAGTACTTC.

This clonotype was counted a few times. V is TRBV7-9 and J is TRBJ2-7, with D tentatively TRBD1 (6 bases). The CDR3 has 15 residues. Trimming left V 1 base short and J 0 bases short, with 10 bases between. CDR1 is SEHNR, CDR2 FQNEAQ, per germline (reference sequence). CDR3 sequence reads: CASSLDRANSYEQYF. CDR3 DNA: TGTGCCAGCAGCTTAGACAGGGCTAACTCCTACGAGCAGTACTTC.

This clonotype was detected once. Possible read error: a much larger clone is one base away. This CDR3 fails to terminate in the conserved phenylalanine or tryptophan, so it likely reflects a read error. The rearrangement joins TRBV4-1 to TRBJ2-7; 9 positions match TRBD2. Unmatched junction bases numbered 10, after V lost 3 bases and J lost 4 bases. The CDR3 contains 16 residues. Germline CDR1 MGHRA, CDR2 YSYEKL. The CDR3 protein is CASSHLSGGNLYEQYL. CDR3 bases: TGCGCCAGCAGCCACCTCAGCGGGGGGAACCTATACGAGCAGTACCTC.

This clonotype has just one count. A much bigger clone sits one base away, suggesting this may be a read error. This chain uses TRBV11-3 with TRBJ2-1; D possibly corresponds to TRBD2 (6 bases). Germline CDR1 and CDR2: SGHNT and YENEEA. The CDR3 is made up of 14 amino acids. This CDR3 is CASSLQSGYPWSRF. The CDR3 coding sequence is TGTGCCAGCAGCTTGCAGAGCGGGTATCCCTGGAGCCGGTTC.

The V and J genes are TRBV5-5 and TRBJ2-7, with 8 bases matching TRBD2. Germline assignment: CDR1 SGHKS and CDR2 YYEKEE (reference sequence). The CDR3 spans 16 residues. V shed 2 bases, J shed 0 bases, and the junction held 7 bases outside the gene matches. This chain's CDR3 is CASSFAGGPVSYEQYF. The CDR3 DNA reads TGTGCCAGCAGCTTCGCGGGGGGCCCTGTCTCCTACGAGCAGTACTTC.